This is a list of T cell receptor beta chains from one sample in a study of beta chain features in type 1 diabetes. Assay: immunoSEQ multiplex PCR; the TCRdb copy retains only in-frame clones and omits some. The profile shows about 250,000 clones, around 14% of them singletons. What was sequenced was naive CD4+ T cells from blood. These TCRs come from a woman aged 35 to 49 in good health. Each CDR3 is given with its conserved first and last residue. D genes are given only for firm matches. Part of the rows lack a size; the others show once, few, many or a class for expanded clones.

cdr3_aa,cdr3_nt,d_call,v_call,clone_size,j_call
CASSLGQGKETQYF,TGCGCCAGCAGCTTGGGTCAGGGGAAAGAGACCCAGTACTTC,.,TRBV5-1,.,TRBJ2-5
CASSELAGGTYEQYF,TGTGCCAGCAGCGAACTAGCGGGGGGGACCTACGAGCAGTACTTC,TRBD2,TRBV11-2,few,TRBJ2-7
CARESLRGTTGELFF,TGTGCCAGAGAATCCCTCCGGGGGACCACCGGGGAGCTGTTTTTT,.,TRBV2,few,TRBJ2-2
CASSLPRDSPRYTF,TGTGCCAGCAGCTTACCCCGGGACAGTCCCCGCTACACCTTC,TRBD1,TRBV7-2,few,TRBJ1-2
CASEGDRNTEAFF,TGCGCCAGTGAGGGGGATCGGAACACTGAAGCTTTCTTT,.,TRBV10-1,few,TRBJ1-1
CAISPTGDQETQYF,TGTGCCATTAGCCCTACAGGGGACCAAGAGACCCAGTACTTC,TRBD1,TRBV10-3,few,TRBJ2-5
CASSLAGLETQYF,TGTGCCAGCAGCTTAGCGGGGTTGGAGACCCAGTACTTC,.,TRBV11-2,few,TRBJ2-5
CASSLLAGEETQYF,TGCGCCAGCAGCTTACTAGCGGGGGAGGAGACCCAGTACTTC,TRBD2,TRBV5-1,few,TRBJ2-5
CASSPSRGSYEQYF,TGTGCCAGCAGTCCCTCCCGGGGGTCCTACGAGCAGTACTTC,.,TRBV27,.,TRBJ2-7
CASSFRKSGDSLYEQYF,TGCGCCAGCAGCTTTCGTAAATCAGGGGATTCGCTCTACGAGCAGTACTTC,.,TRBV5-1,few,TRBJ2-7
CASSLSAPGLLDHTQYF,TGCGCCAGCAGCCTTTCCGCCCCGGGACTTCTCGATCATACGCAGTATTTT,.,TRBV4-1,few,TRBJ2-3
CASSEPHRSGTEAFF,TGTGCCAGCAGTGAACCTCATCGGTCCGGCACTGAAGCTTTCTTT,.,TRBV25-1,few,TRBJ1-1
CASSRPGPGSYEQYF,TGCGCCAGCAGCAGACCAGGCCCGGGATCCTACGAGCAGTACTTC,.,TRBV4-1,few,TRBJ2-7
CASSLVGYGETQYF,TGTGCCAGCAGCTTAGTCGGGTATGGGGAGACCCAGTACTTC,.,TRBV11-2,few,TRBJ2-5
CASSLPRGADNEQFF,TGTGCCAGCAGCCTCCCTAGGGGCGCGGACAATGAGCAGTTCTTC,.,TRBV7-9,many,TRBJ2-1
CASSLVQGEINSPLHF,TGTGCCAGCAGCTTAGTCCAGGGGGAGATAAATTCACCCCTCCACTTT,TRBD1,TRBV7-6,.,TRBJ1-6
CAISEGQGGTEAFF,TGTGCCATCAGTGAGGGACAGGGGGGCACTGAAGCTTTCTTT,TRBD1,TRBV10-3,.,TRBJ1-1
CASSELGQNYGYTF,TGTGCCAGCAGTGAACTGGGACAGAACTATGGCTACACCTTC,TRBD1,TRBV2,few,TRBJ1-2
CASSLGAGSYGYTF,TGTGCCAGCAGCTTAGGTGCAGGTAGCTATGGCTACACCTTC,.,TRBV7-9,few,TRBJ1-2
CASSMGRGTYNEQFF,TGTGCCAGTAGTATGGGTCGGGGGACCTACAATGAGCAGTTCTTC,.,TRBV19,.,TRBJ2-1
CASSGDREFTDTQYF,TGTGCCAGCAGTGGCGACAGGGAGTTCACAGATACGCAGTATTTT,TRBD1,TRBV2,few,TRBJ2-3
CASSPSAGATDTQYF,TGTGCCAGCTCACCATCGGCAGGGGCGACAGATACGCAGTATTTT,.,TRBV18,few,TRBJ2-3
CASSPGQGGGGQPQHF,TGTGCCAGCTCACCGGGACAGGGCGGAGGAGGACAGCCCCAGCATTTT,TRBD1,TRBV18,few,TRBJ1-5